The rows below give T cell receptor beta chains drawn from one sample of a study of blood T cells in healthy people across ages. From the 5' RACE reads, TCRdb called clonotypes with MiXCR, one entry per CDR3 protein. The profile shows roughly 1 million distinct CDR3 sequences, roughly 24% of them singletons. This sample was shared with a second study, whose subject was T cells of mothers and their children.

The sequencing input was blood. The receptors originated from a girl aged 2 to 9 in good health. The conserved cysteine and the conserved F or W are not part of the CDR3 here.

V	CDR3
TRBV7-3	ASSSGLDSPLH
TRBV7-9	ASRVKNSPLH
TRBV6-6	ASTVGGGEAF
TRBV29-1	SVEPQGGTEAF
TRBV15	ATAGQQTLKQGEAF
TRBV18	ASSPLLADYNEQF
TRBV9	ASSVGGSSYNEQL
TRBV29-1	SAGGVGGTNTEAF
TRBV24-1	ATSDPRETNSQETQY
TRBV12-3/TRBV12-4	ASRDREDIQY
TRBV6-6	ASSYTDRGSNQPQH
TRBV12-3/TRBV12-4	ASSFRYTGELF
TRBV28	ASSLSGNPPQH
TRBV4-1	ASSQDEDPTDTQY
TRBV12-3/TRBV12-4	ASSVPPGNTIY
TRBV11-2	ASSLRMGARAEAF
TRBV13	ASSRRLAAYQETQY
TRBV29-1	SYLPREKETQY
TRBV12-3/TRBV12-4	ASSTGFNEKLF
TRBV7-6	ASSLVASGGDTQY
TRBV6-5	ASKEGREGLYGYT
TRBV20-1	SASVPGPNPYGYT
TRBV4-1	ASSQEGGRDEQY
TRBV4-3	ASSQDWGHKLF
TRBV5-1	ASGLGKWPTGELF
TRBV29-1	STQGGGSYEQY
TRBV27	ASSMDENTEAF
TRBV29-1	SVSSMNTEAF
TRBV12-3/TRBV12-4	VSNGYT
TRBV20-1	SALRAGGEQY
TRBV7-8	ASSLAGVGLAVNNEQF
TRBV5-6	AGSFLGLAGGPRGRDTQY
TRBV7-9	ASSLVAPGGSEAF
TRBV11-2	ASSPPKEGEVEQY
TRBV12-3/TRBV12-4	ASSFISGRYGPKNIQY
TRBV20-1	SAGTDGLSDQNFETQY
TRBV20-1	SARAGLAGTYEQY
TRBV5-1	ASSTQTASYNEQF
TRBV6-1	ASSPRGKNIQY
TRBV7-2	ASCWSQGASYNEQF
TRBV20-1	SASGIGYT
TRBV6-2/TRBV6-3	ASSLNLFTDTQY
TRBV29-1	SVEDLDSYEQY
TRBV13	ASSFLIAGDQKEKQY
TRBV11-2	ASSPASGRMDEQF
TRBV4-1	ASSQFRDRYEQY
TRBV2	AKAGTSGEQF
TRBV7-2	ASSSGPQGEQY
TRBV27	ASSQITGSEQY
TRBV19	ASSPADRGLTWGYT